A single sample is the source of the 17 T cell receptor beta chains below, sequenced in a study of spatial heterogeneity in lung cancer. Findings and caveats of the study: Mutation counts in tumors were tracked by counts of expanded intratumoral alpha and beta TCRs.

Regarding time point: sample taken at primary tumor resection. Via MiXCR, TCRdb re-called the 5' RACE reads, giving one row per CDR3 protein. The sample lists approximately 2,500 distinct CDR3 sequences; more than 7% were seen once. What these receptors recognize is not known. The material was lung tumor tissue, obtained at surgery. These receptor sequences come from a male donor with early-stage non-small cell lung cancer.

By frequency in the sample, this clonotype is medium-sized. V usage is TRBV12-3 or TRBV12-4 and J usage is TRBJ1-1; the D gene is possibly TRBD1 (5 bases). The CDR3 loop spans 14 amino acids. The V and J ends lost 7 bases and 0 bases respectively, with 12 bases between them. The CDR3 protein is CASIPGPMNTEAFF. CDR3 DNA sequence: TGTGCCAGCATCCCGGGACCGATGAACACTGAAGCTTTCTTT.

This clonotype is classed as medium-sized. V usage is TRBV7-2 and J usage is TRBJ2-5; TRBD2 might be the D (6 bases). The CDR3 spans 15 residues. Per the germline V gene, CDR1 is SGHTA and CDR2 is FQGNSA. The V end lost 5 bases, the J end lost 2 bases, and 15 bases lay between the germline ends. In DNA form, the CDR3 reads TGTGCCAGCAGCCGAACCAGGGACTCGCAAGAGACCCAGTACTTC. Protein sequence: CASSRTRDSQETQYF.

By sample fraction, this clonotype is medium-sized. This chain joins TRBV11-3 and TRBJ2-1; D remains ambiguous. Germline CDR1 is SGHNT and CDR2 is YENEEA. The CDR3 is 13 residues long. V was pared by 1 base and J by 9 bases, with 10 bases between. The CDR3 spells CASSLGVVGEQFF. In DNA, the CDR3 is TGTGCCAGCAGCTTAGGGGTCGTGGGTGAGCAGTTCTTC.

In this sample, this clonotype is medium-sized (0.01 to 0.1%). The genes are TRBV6-5 and TRBJ1-1; maybe TRBD1 (6 bases). Trimming removed 6 bases at V and 5 bases at J, with 16 bases between. Per germline, CDR1 MNHEY and CDR2 SVGAGI. The CDR3 loop spans 14 amino acids. The CDR3 nucleotides are TGTGCCAGCAGACGCACAGGGTCGGGGACTGAAGCTTTCTTT. Residues: CASRRTGSGTEAFF.

The rearrangement joins TRBV6-1 to TRBJ2-7; possible D gene TRBD2, 5 bases. The CDR3 runs to 13 residues. Germline V gene sequence: CDR1 MNHNS, CDR2 SASEGT. Trimming cost V 3 bases and J 12 bases, with 18 bases left between them. The CDR3 sequence: CASSDTLRDRRYF. CDR3 nucleotides: TGTGCCAGCAGTGACACTCTGAGGGATCGAAGGTACTTC.

The CDR3 DNA reads TGTGCCAGCAGCCTGGACGGCAATCAGCCCCAGCATTTT. Amino acid sequence: CASSLDGNQPQHF. The rearrangement uses TRBV28 and TRBJ1-5; unclear D gene. The germline CDR1 and CDR2 sequences are MDHEN and SYDVKM. CDR3 length equals 13 residues. Trimming took 6 bases from V and 2 from J, leaving 8 bases between them.

The V and J genes are TRBV5-1 and TRBJ2-2; 7 bases fit TRBD1. The V gene's germline CDR1 is SGHRS and CDR2 YFSETQ. The CDR3 length is 18 residues. The J segment lost 0 bases and the V segment lost 3 bases, leaving 11 bases of the junction unmatched. The CDR3 spells CASSWAPGQPTNTGELFF. The CDR3 DNA sequence: TGCGCCAGCAGCTGGGCCCCGGGACAGCCTACGAACACCGGGGAGCTGTTTTTT.

The gene calls are TRBV5-1 and TRBJ2-3; 8 bases match TRBD1. The CDR3 length is 14 residues. Unmatched junction bases numbered 5, after V lost 0 bases and J lost 8 bases. CDR1 SGHRS and CDR2 YFSETQ come from the germline V gene. CDR3 region: CASSLEQGVRTQYF. CDR3 nucleotides: TGCGCCAGCAGCTTGGAACAGGGGGTCCGTACGCAGTATTTT.

As for this clonotype: A read error is possible here, since a much larger clone lies one base away. The chain is built from TRBV2 and TRBJ2-3; 7 nucleotides line up with TRBD1. CDR1 is SNHLY and CDR2 is FYNNEI in the germline V gene. This CDR3 region has 13 residues. The V segment lost 11 bases and the J segment 4 bases; nucleotides outside the gene matches: 9. CDR3 in amino acids: CAGNRQGSDTQYF. The CDR3 bases are TGTGCCGGCAATCGACAGGGCTCAGATACGCAGTATTTT.

This clonotype has a count of ten or more. The chain links TRBV4-1 to TRBJ1-4, with D possibly TRBD1 on 6 matching bases. V was shortened by 3 bases and J by 5 bases, with 16 bases between the two germline ends. Germline V gene lookup returns CDR1 MGHRA and CDR2 YSYEKL. This CDR3 region has 16 residues. The CDR3 loop reads CASSQSPGQKNEKLFF. In nucleotides, the CDR3 is TGCGCCAGCAGCCAGTCCCCGGGACAAAAAAATGAAAAACTGTTTTTT.

This clonotype qualifies as medium-sized. The rearrangement joins TRBV6-5 to TRBJ2-5, with 7 bases matching TRBD2. Germline V gene sequence: CDR1 MNHEY, CDR2 SVGAGI. With 4 bases clipped from V and 2 bases from J, the junction kept 10 bases outside the gene matches. This CDR3 contains 16 residues. The CDR3 loop reads CASSFGTTEGQETQYF. CDR3 DNA sequence: TGTGCCAGCAGTTTCGGGACTACGGAGGGGCAAGAGACCCAGTACTTC.

By proportion, this clonotype is medium-sized. The chain employs TRBV7-2 and TRBJ1-3; TRBD1 matches 8 bases. Germline assignment: CDR1 SGHTA and CDR2 FQGNSA. The CDR3 is 15 residues long. The V segment lost 3 bases and the J segment 4 bases; nucleotides outside the gene matches: 5. This CDR3 is CASSFLTGGGNTIYF. CDR3 nucleotide sequence: TGTGCCAGCAGCTTCTTAACAGGGGGAGGAAACACCATATATTTT.

Sample share makes this clonotype medium-sized. This chain joins TRBV5-1 and TRBJ2-3; tentatively, D is TRBD2 (6 bases). The V and J ends lost 3 bases and 4 bases respectively, with 12 bases between them. CDR3 size: 14 residues. Germline CDR1 is SGHRS and CDR2 is YFSETQ. For the CDR3, the DNA is TGCGCCAGCAGCTCGACTAGTGGGGCAGATACGCAGTATTTT. Encoded protein: CASSSTSGADTQYF.

This clonotype was counted ten times or more. V usage is TRBV4-3 and J usage is TRBJ2-1, with a tentative D call TRBD1 (5 bases). The CDR3 contains 16 residues. CDR1 is LGHNA and CDR2 is YSLEER in the germline V gene. Trimming stripped 0 bases from V and 9 bases from J, with 18 bases between. The DNA of the CDR3 is TGCGCCAGCAGCCAAGACATAATCGTGGTAGGGGCTGAGCAGTTCTTC. The encoded protein is CASSQDIIVVGAEQFF.

This clonotype is termed medium-sized. This chain joins TRBV2 and TRBJ2-7; maybe TRBD2 (5 bases). Trimming pared 5 bases from V and 6 bases from J, leaving 17 bases between. CDR1 SNHLY and CDR2 FYNNEI come from the germline V gene. The CDR3 consists of 14 residues. The CDR3 spells CASSLDRLRGEQYF. The CDR3 coding sequence is TGTGCCAGCAGTCTGGACCGTCTTCGGGGCGAGCAGTACTTC.

This clonotype showed up many times. This chain links TRBV20-1 with TRBJ1-3, with unresolved D. Trimming took 0 bases from V and 0 from J, leaving 15 bases between them. Germline CDR1 DFQATT, CDR2 SNEGSKA (reference sequence). CDR3 length: 17 amino acids. The CDR3 coding sequence is TGCAGTGCTAGAGAGCAGAAGGAGGGCGTCTCTGGAAACACCATATATTTT. Translated, it gives CSAREQKEGVSGNTIYF.

This clonotype has ten or more counts. The V and J genes are TRBV20-1 and TRBJ2-7, with 7 bases fitting TRBD2. Germline assignment: CDR1 DFQATT and CDR2 SNEGSKA (reference sequence). The CDR3 runs to 14 residues. V shed 6 bases and J 3 bases; nucleotides not matched to a gene: 11. The CDR3 nucleotides are TGCAGTGCGGGGGGGACGGGAGGAAACTACGAGCAGTACTTC. Translation gives CSAGGTGGNYEQYF.